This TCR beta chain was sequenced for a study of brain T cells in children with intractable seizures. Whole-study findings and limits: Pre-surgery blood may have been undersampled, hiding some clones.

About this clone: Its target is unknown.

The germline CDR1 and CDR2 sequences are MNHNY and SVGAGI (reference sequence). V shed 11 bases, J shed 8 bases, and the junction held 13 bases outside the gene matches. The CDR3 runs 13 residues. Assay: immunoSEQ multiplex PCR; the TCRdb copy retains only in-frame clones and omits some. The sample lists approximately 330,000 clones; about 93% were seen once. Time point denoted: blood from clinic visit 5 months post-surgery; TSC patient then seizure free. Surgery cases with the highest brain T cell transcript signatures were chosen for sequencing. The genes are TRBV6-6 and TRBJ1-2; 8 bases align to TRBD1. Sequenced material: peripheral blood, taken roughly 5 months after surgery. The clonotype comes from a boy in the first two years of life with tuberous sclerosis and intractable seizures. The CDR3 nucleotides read TGTGCCTCGAATGCACAGGGGGTGGAGGGCTACACCTTC. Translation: CASNAQGVEGYTF.